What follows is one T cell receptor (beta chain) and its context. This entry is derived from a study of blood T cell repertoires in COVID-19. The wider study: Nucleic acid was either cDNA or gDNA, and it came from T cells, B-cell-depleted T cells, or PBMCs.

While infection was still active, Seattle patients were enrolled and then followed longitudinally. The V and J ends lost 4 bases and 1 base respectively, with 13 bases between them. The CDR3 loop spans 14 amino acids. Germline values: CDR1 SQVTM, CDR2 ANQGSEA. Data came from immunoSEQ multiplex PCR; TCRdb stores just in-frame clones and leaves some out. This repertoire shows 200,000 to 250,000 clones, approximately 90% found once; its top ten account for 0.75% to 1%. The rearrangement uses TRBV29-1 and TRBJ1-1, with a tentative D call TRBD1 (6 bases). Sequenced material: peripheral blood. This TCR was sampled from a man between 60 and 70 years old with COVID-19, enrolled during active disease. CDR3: CSVVVRGWNTEAFF. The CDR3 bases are TGCAGCGTTGTTGTCAGGGGCTGGAACACTGAAGCTTTCTTT.